This T cell receptor beta chain was captured by sequencing in a study of blood T cell repertoires in COVID-19. About the research overall: COVID-19 samples collected from the United States, Italy and Spain covered acute and convalescent phases.

J was trimmed by 4 bases and V by 10 bases; bases with no gene match: 7. Germline-derived CDR1 and CDR2 are LNHDA and SQIVND (reference sequence). CDR3 length: 13 residues. Libraries were prepared by immunoSEQ multiplex PCR; TCRdb keeps only in-frame clonotypes and omits some of them. The table shows fewer than 75,000 clones, with 79% occurring only once. This clone came up a few times. Sample: peripheral blood. The sequence derives from a man aged 60 to 69 with acute or convalescent COVID-19. The V gene is TRBV19, the J gene TRBJ2-7; TRBD1 agrees at 10 bases. The CDR3 sequence: CATDRGRGYEQYF. CDR3 DNA sequence: TGTGCCACTGACAGGGGGCGCGGATACGAGCAGTACTTC.